The 2 T cell receptor beta chains below come from one sample, sequenced in a study of identical twins (dated by TCRdb to 2015 to 2016). Library preparation was by 5' RACE. The sequencer listed for this sample is Illumina HiSeq 2000. The raw public reads went through TCRdb reprocessing: fastp at Q25, MiXCR clone calling, in-frame beta chains kept. Each record represents a unique CDR3 protein, reported with the most common genes and DNA among its rows. The sample table shows 700,000 or so distinct CDR3 sequences, and over 20% are seen once. The ten top clones hold more than 4% of the sample. In addition, the sample was reused for a study of T cells expressing NK-cell markers.

The specimen sequenced was PBMCs. The receptors come from a woman aged 18-29 years in good health.

There are many counts of this clonotype. Here the CDR3 reads CASSAPPDAYNEQFF. In DNA, the CDR3 is TGTGCCAGCAGCGCCCCGCCGGACGCCTACAATGAGCAGTTCTTC. The chain carries TRBV21-1 and TRBJ2-1; TRBD1, the table's D call, was not compared with the DNA. TRBV21-1 is a pseudogene. The CDR3 length is 15 residues.

This chain connects TRBV12-3 or TRBV12-4 to TRBJ2-3, with 9 bases lining up with TRBD2. The V segment lost 4 bases and the J segment 2 bases; nucleotides outside the gene matches: 10. This CDR3 is built from 17 residues. Here the CDR3 reads CASSSKGLAGFTDTQYF. Written as DNA, the CDR3 is TGTGCCAGCAGTTCGAAGGGCCTAGCGGGGTTCACAGATACGCAGTATTTT.